The table lists the clone carrying this T cell receptor beta chain with a few counts. A second PCR of roughly 6 to 12 cycles used a sample-barcoded 5' primer and a J-beta primer mix. Samples each returned at least 2.5 million CDR3-containing paired-end reads. MiXCR, run by TCRdb on the 5' RACE reads, gives a single entry per CDR3 protein. The sample has about 760,000 distinct CDR3 sequences, around 25% seen once; the top ten hold 9.4%. The data derive from a study of blood T cells in healthy people across ages. In terms of origin and age, donors were healthy Caucasian individuals from Russia aged about 6 to 100. V was clipped by 5 bases and J by 2 bases, with 12 bases between them. The CDR3 is 14 residues long. This same sample was also part of a study on T cells of mothers and their children.

This sequence was found in a boy aged 10-17 years in good health. The chain uses TRBV12-3 or TRBV12-4 and TRBJ2-5; perhaps TRBD2 as D (6 bases). The sample consisted of blood. The CDR3 sequence is CASSRGLRQETQYF. The CDR3 DNA reads as TGTGCCAGCAGTAGGGGACTCAGACAAGAGACCCAGTACTTC.